The rows below give T cell receptor beta chains drawn from one sample of a study of cytomegalovirus exposure and HLA in healthy donors. TCRdb keeps only in-frame clones here, not all; method: immunoSEQ multiplex PCR. Of approximately 200,000 clones detected, around four fifths appear once; the ten largest clones hold less than 9%. The sequencing input was PBMCs. Every receptor here comes from a man younger than 30 in good health and CMV-seropositive. Each CDR3 is given with its conserved first and last residue. D genes are given only for firm matches. Part of the rows lack a size; the others show once, few, many or a class for expanded clones.

>15|TRBD1|TRBV4-2|TRBJ2-7|-
CASSHLQGDSYEQYF
TGTGCCAGCAGCCATTTACAGGGGGATTCGTACGAGCAGTACTTC
>16|TRBD1|TRBV7-6|TRBJ1-1|-
CASSLGSGQGGTEAFF
TGTGCCAGCAGCTTAGGATCGGGGCAGGGGGGCACTGAAGCTTTCTTT
>14|TRBD2|TRBV2|TRBJ2-2|once
CASRTSGNTGELFF
TGTGCCAGCCGGACTAGCGGGAACACCGGGGAGCTGTTTTTT
>15|-|TRBV27|TRBJ1-2|-
CASSPGVLWDYGYTF
TGTGCCAGCAGCCCGGGGGTTCTCTGGGACTATGGCTACACCTTC
>15|-|TRBV27|TRBJ2-1|-
CASRSGDPSYNEQFF
TGTGCCAGCCGGTCAGGGGACCCCTCCTACAATGAGCAGTTCTTC
>17|TRBD2|TRBV27|TRBJ2-1|-
CASSSQTSGMHYNEQFF
TGTGCCAGCAGTTCCCAGACTAGCGGGATGCACTACAATGAGCAGTTCTTC
>15|TRBD1|TRBV19|TRBJ1-2|-
CASSTWTGENYGYTF
TGTGCCAGTAGTACTTGGACAGGGGAAAACTATGGCTACACCTTC
>15|-|TRBV5-1|TRBJ2-3|-
CASSLRELGADTQYF
TGCGCCAGTAGCTTGAGGGAGCTTGGCGCAGATACGCAGTATTTT
>17|-|TRBV10-3|TRBJ2-7|-
CAISAPSEGQYSYEQYF
TGTGCCATCAGCGCCCCCTCAGAAGGACAGTACTCCTACGAGCAGTACTTC
>12|-|TRBV10-3|TRBJ2-5|-
CAISDSGETQYF
TGTGCCATCAGTGACAGTGGAGAGACCCAGTACTTC
>13|-|TRBV28|TRBJ2-7|-
CASSLGRGLEQYF
TGTGCCAGCAGTTTAGGGCGAGGGCTCGAGCAGTACTTC
>13|-|TRBV18|TRBJ1-2|-
CASSPGANYGYTF
TGTGCCAGCTCACCAGGAGCTAACTATGGCTACACCTTC
>17|-|TRBV4-2|TRBJ2-1|-
CASSQGGDLFSYNEQFF
TGTGCCAGCAGCCAAGGGGGCGACCTATTCTCCTACAATGAGCAGTTCTTC
>13|-|TRBV27|TRBJ1-5|once
CASTDSPNQPQHF
TGTGCCAGCACCGACAGCCCGAATCAGCCCCAGCATTTT
>14|TRBD1|TRBV18|TRBJ1-1|-
CASSRGQTNTEAFF
TGTGCCAGCTCACGGGGACAGACTAACACTGAAGCTTTCTTT
>18|TRBD1|TRBV7-2|TRBJ2-2|-
CASSLIGQGVGSTGELFF
TGTGCCAGCAGCTTAATCGGGCAGGGGGTTGGGAGCACCGGGGAGCTGTTTTTT
>17|TRBD2|TRBV4-2|TRBJ2-7|-
CASSRAGASGGSYEQYF
TGTGCCAGCAGCCGAGCGGGGGCTAGCGGAGGCTCCTACGAGCAGTACTTC
>11|TRBD1|TRBV20-1|TRBJ2-3|-
CSADRTDTQYF
TGCAGTGCGGACAGGACAGATACGCAGTATTTT
>13|-|TRBV14|TRBJ2-7|-
CASSQELIVEQYF
TGTGCCAGCAGCCAAGAGTTAATAGTCGAGCAGTACTTC
>14|-|TRBV4-3|TRBJ2-2|-
CASSQGRPDGELFF
TGCGCCAGCAGCCAGGGCCGACCCGACGGGGAGCTGTTTTTT
>17|-|TRBV7-9|TRBJ2-7|once
CASSLARAGRRVAEQYF
TGTGCCAGCAGCTTAGCGCGGGCGGGAAGGCGGGTCGCCGAGCAGTACTTC
>16|TRBD2|TRBV5-1|TRBJ2-2|-
CASSWASGASTGELFF
TGCGCCAGCAGCTGGGCTAGCGGGGCCTCCACCGGGGAGCTGTTTTTT
>14|TRBD2|TRBV5-1|TRBJ2-7|-
CASSLSSGTYEQYF
TGCGCCAGCAGCTTGTCTAGCGGAACCTACGAGCAGTACTTC
>14|TRBD1|TRBV25-1|TRBJ1-1|-
CASSGDRGATEAFF
TGTGCCAGCAGTGGGGACAGGGGGGCAACTGAAGCTTTCTTT
>12|-|TRBV25-1|TRBJ2-5|-
CASSDYKETQYF
TGTGCCAGCAGTGATTACAAAGAGACCCAGTACTTC
>16|-|TRBV25-1|TRBJ2-1|once
CASSMGGGFLYNEQFF
TGTGCCAGCAGCATGGGGGGAGGCTTTCTCTACAATGAGCAGTTCTTC
>13|-|TRBV28|TRBJ2-1|-
CASRGPSYNEQFF
TGTGCCAGTAGGGGCCCCTCCTACAATGAGCAGTTCTTC
>17|TRBD2|TRBV5-1|TRBJ2-1|-
CASSQTSGRAGYNEQFF
TGCGCCAGCAGCCAGACTAGCGGGAGGGCCGGTTACAATGAGCAGTTCTTC
>17|-|TRBV4-1|TRBJ2-3|-
CASSQDQGGGFTDTQYF
TGCGCCAGCAGCCAAGATCAGGGGGGCGGATTCACAGATACGCAGTATTTT